This is a list of T cell receptor beta chains from one sample in a study of regulatory T cells in long-lasting Graves disease. TCRdb used MiXCR to reprocess the multiplex PCR reads, holding one entry per CDR3 protein. The sample gives about 470,000 distinct CDR3 sequences, 15% of which show up once; around 17% is in the top ten. The same specimen was also included in a second study, on T cells in Graves' hyperthyroidism and ophthalmopathy.

The sequenced sample was peripheral blood mononuclear cells (PBMCs), obtained at new diagnosis, from a patient treated with antithyroid drugs. These receptors all stem from a woman in her 30s with Graves disease. The CDR3 runs from the conserved cysteine through the conserved F or W. D genes are given only for firm matches. Clone size is stated in some rows and not others, as once, few, many or a class when expanded.

v_call,j_call,d_call,clone_size,cdr3_aa,cdr3_nt
TRBV6-1,TRBJ2-5,-,many,CASRPTGRETQYF,TGTGCCAGCAGACCTACAGGGCGGGAGACCCAGTACTTC
TRBV18,TRBJ1-1,-,many,CASSPPQGRLGTEAFF,TGTGCCAGCTCACCACCCCAAGGGAGATTGGGAACTGAAGCTTTCTTT
TRBV12-3/TRBV12-4,TRBJ2-7,TRBD1,many,CASSRDRAYEQYF,TGTGCCAGCAGCAGGGACAGGGCCTACGAGCAGTACTTC
TRBV6-5,TRBJ2-3,TRBD2,few,CASRWLAGGGTDTQYF,TGTGCCAGCCGTTGGCTAGCGGGAGGGGGCACAGATACGCAGTATTTT
TRBV20-1,TRBJ1-2,-,few,CSASLGVRGYTF,TGCAGTGCTAGCCTTGGGGTTCGGGGCTACACCTTC
TRBV4-1,TRBJ2-7,TRBD2,many,CASSQPPGGVYEQYF,TGCGCCAGCAGCCAACCACCGGGAGGCGTCTACGAGCAGTACTTC
TRBV7-9,TRBJ2-3,TRBD1,many,CASSLVATGEKNTQYF,TGTGCCAGCAGCTTAGTCGCGACAGGGGAAAAAAATACGCAGTATTTT
TRBV7-9,TRBJ1-6,-,few,CAGTNMTSPLHF,TGTGCCGGGACTAACATGACTTCACCCCTCCACTTT
TRBV27,TRBJ1-3,TRBD1,few,CASSSKGQLNTIYF,TGTGCCAGCAGTTCCAAGGGACAGTTAAACACCATATATTTT
TRBV14,TRBJ1-6,-,few,CASSQVEGTPLHF,TGTGCCAGCAGCCAAGTTGAGGGGACGCCCCTCCACTTT
TRBV5-1,TRBJ2-1,TRBD1,-,CASTRDSNNEQFF,TGCGCCAGCACCCGGGACAGTAACAATGAGCAGTTCTTC
TRBV27,TRBJ1-1,TRBD1,few,CASSYLDRLDTEAFF,TGTGCCAGCAGCTATCTGGACAGGCTGGACACTGAAGCTTTCTTT
TRBV2,TRBJ2-1,TRBD2,many,CATRGGLAGPKQFF,TGTGCCACACGAGGGGGACTAGCGGGGCCGAAGCAGTTCTTC
TRBV10-3,TRBJ2-7,TRBD2,many,CAISEGAGAVGSYEQYF,TGTGCCATCAGTGAAGGAGCGGGAGCGGTCGGTTCCTACGAGCAGTACTTC
TRBV5-1,TRBJ1-6,-,few,CASSLRVTSPDSPLHF,TGCGCCAGCAGCCTCCGCGTGACCTCGCCTGATTCACCCCTCCACTTT
TRBV29-1,TRBJ2-7,-,few,CSVEVGADEQYF,TGCAGCGTTGAGGTGGGCGCCGACGAGCAGTACTTC
TRBV29-1,TRBJ1-3,-,few,CSVGGWGNTIYF,TGCAGCGTTGGAGGTTGGGGAAACACCATATATTTT
TRBV11-2,TRBJ1-3,-,many,CASSLISGAPGNTIYF,TGTGCCAGCAGCTTAATTTCGGGGGCGCCTGGAAACACCATATATTTT
TRBV25-1,TRBJ2-1,-,many,CASIQSAGLYNEQFF,TGTGCCAGCATCCAATCAGCCGGGCTCTACAATGAGCAGTTCTTC
TRBV27,TRBJ2-3,-,many,CASSPKARDGTDTQYF,TGTGCCAGCAGTCCCAAGGCCCGGGACGGAACAGATACGCAGTATTTT
TRBV4-1,TRBJ1-5,-,few,CASSLVGGQGINQPQHF,TGCGCCAGCAGCCTCGTAGGGGGGCAGGGAATCAATCAGCCCCAGCATTTT
TRBV28,TRBJ2-7,TRBD2,many,CASSLKASGSYEQYF,TGTGCCAGCAGTTTAAAGGCTAGCGGATCCTACGAGCAGTACTTC
TRBV29-1,TRBJ2-2,-,many,CSVEVVPSTGELFF,TGCAGCGTTGAAGTGGTTCCCAGCACCGGGGAGCTGTTTTTT
TRBV5-1,TRBJ1-1,TRBD1,-,CASTGAGTGGYTEAFF,TGCGCCAGCACGGGGGCCGGGACAGGGGGCTACACTGAAGCTTTCTTT
TRBV10-3,TRBJ2-5,TRBD2,few,CAIRGGLAGVETQYF,TGTGCCATCAGGGGGGGACTAGCGGGAGTAGAGACCCAGTACTTC
TRBV5-1,TRBJ2-1,TRBD2,-,CASSLAAGGQDEQFF,TGCGCCAGCAGCTTGGCAGCGGGAGGGCAGGATGAGCAGTTCTTC
TRBV7-9,TRBJ2-2,-,many,CASSLSRTGELFF,TGTGCCAGCAGCTTAAGTCGTACCGGGGAGCTGTTTTTT
TRBV11-2,TRBJ2-1,TRBD2,many,CASSLLAGGPGDEQFF,TGTGCCAGCAGCCTCCTAGCGGGAGGGCCGGGCGATGAGCAGTTCTTC
TRBV9,TRBJ2-1,TRBD2,-,CASSTRTSAMFF,TGTGCCAGCAGCACAAGGACTAGCGCGATGTTCTTC
TRBV20-1,TRBJ2-7,TRBD1,many,CSAETGQGLSYEQYF,TGCAGTGCCGAAACCGGACAGGGCCTCTCCTACGAGCAGTACTTC
TRBV5-6,TRBJ2-1,TRBD2,few,CASSRGGYNEQFF,TGTGCCAGCAGCCGGGGGGGGTACAATGAGCAGTTCTTC
TRBV18,TRBJ2-5,-,many,CASSPPSAETQYF,TGTGCCAGCTCACCGCCCTCGGCAGAGACCCAGTACTTC
TRBV5-1,TRBJ2-3,-,many,CASSLEQASTDTQYF,TGCGCCAGCAGCTTGGAACAGGCTTCCACAGATACGCAGTATTTT
TRBV5-5,TRBJ1-2,-,few,CASSWGGSLNYGYTF,TGTGCCAGCAGCTGGGGGGGCTCACTTAACTATGGCTACACCTTC
TRBV6-1,TRBJ2-5,TRBD1,few,CASSWTGGSETQYF,TGTGCCAGCAGCTGGACAGGGGGCTCGGAGACCCAGTACTTC
TRBV7-3,TRBJ2-1,TRBD2,many,CASSVRLAGVSEQFF,TGTGCCAGCAGCGTCAGACTAGCGGGAGTTTCTGAGCAGTTCTTC
TRBV2,TRBJ1-1,TRBD1,many,CARGQGNTEAFF,TGTGCCAGGGGACAGGGGAACACTGAAGCTTTCTTT
TRBV30,TRBJ1-2,TRBD1,many,CAWSPGQSYGYTF,TGTGCCTGGAGTCCGGGACAGAGCTATGGCTACACCTTC
TRBV11-3,TRBJ2-5,-,many,CAGPGAQYF,TGTGCCGGGCCAGGGGCCCAGTACTTC
TRBV4-2,TRBJ2-2,-,once,CASSQDQDRLTGELFF,TGTGCCAGCAGCCAAGATCAGGACAGACTAACCGGGGAGCTGTTTTTT
TRBV5-1,TRBJ1-5,TRBD1,few,CASSLEGAQPQHF,TGCGCCAGCAGCTTGGAGGGGGCCCAGCCCCAGCATTTT
TRBV19,TRBJ2-7,TRBD1,many,CATQGQSYEQYF,TGTGCCACGCAGGGACAGTCCTACGAGCAGTACTTC
TRBV30,TRBJ1-4,-,few,CAWRAVSATNEKLFF,TGTGCCTGGAGGGCCGTTTCTGCAACTAATGAAAAACTGTTTTTT
TRBV28,TRBJ1-4,-,many,CASSSGATNEKLFF,TGTGCCAGCAGTTCGGGGGCAACTAATGAAAAACTGTTTTTT